This TCR beta chain was documented in a study of post-analysis software for immune sequencing data. Looking at the study overall: The disease courses covered relapsing-remitting, secondary progressive and progressive-relapsing multiple sclerosis.

Comment on this clonotype: What it binds is unknown.

Trimming took 3 bases from V and 6 from J, leaving 9 bases between them. CDR3 length equals 13 residues. Unique molecular identifiers were present in the TCR beta cDNA libraries. The yield from about 1 to 10 million T cells was 500,000 or so cDNA molecules in total. TCRdb reprocessed the PCR reads with MiXCR, giving one entry per CDR3 protein. The table lists 650,000 to 850,000 distinct CDR3 sequences, 40% to 55% of them singletons. Study findings and constraints: Significantly lower normalized Chao1 diversity was found in patients with multiple sclerosis relative to controls. Comparison of patients with controls showed four or five TRBV segments more frequent in patients, TRBV5-6, TRBV5-1 and TRBV20-1 among them. Batch-matched samples strongly co-clustered by F measure.

This clonotype was sampled from a girl aged 5-17 years with multiple sclerosis. The chain has TRBV12-3 or TRBV12-4 and TRBJ1-5, with D unclear. Material for sequencing was blood. This chain's CDR3 is CASSFSSGQPQHF. The CDR3 nucleotides read TGTGCCAGCAGTTTCTCGAGCGGTCAGCCCCAGCATTTT.